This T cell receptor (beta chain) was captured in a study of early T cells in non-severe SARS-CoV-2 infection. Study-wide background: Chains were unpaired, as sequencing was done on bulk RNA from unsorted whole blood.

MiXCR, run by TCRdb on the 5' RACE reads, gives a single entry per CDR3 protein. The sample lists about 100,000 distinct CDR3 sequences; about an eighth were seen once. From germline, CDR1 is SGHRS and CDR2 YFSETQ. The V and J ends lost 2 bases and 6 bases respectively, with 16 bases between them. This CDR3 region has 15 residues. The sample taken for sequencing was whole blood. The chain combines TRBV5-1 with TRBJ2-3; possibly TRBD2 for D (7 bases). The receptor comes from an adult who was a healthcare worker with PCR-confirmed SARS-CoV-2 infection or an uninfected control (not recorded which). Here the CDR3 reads CASSFWGGASDTQYF. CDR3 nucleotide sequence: TGCGCCAGCAGCTTTTGGGGGGGCGCATCTGATACGCAGTATTTT.